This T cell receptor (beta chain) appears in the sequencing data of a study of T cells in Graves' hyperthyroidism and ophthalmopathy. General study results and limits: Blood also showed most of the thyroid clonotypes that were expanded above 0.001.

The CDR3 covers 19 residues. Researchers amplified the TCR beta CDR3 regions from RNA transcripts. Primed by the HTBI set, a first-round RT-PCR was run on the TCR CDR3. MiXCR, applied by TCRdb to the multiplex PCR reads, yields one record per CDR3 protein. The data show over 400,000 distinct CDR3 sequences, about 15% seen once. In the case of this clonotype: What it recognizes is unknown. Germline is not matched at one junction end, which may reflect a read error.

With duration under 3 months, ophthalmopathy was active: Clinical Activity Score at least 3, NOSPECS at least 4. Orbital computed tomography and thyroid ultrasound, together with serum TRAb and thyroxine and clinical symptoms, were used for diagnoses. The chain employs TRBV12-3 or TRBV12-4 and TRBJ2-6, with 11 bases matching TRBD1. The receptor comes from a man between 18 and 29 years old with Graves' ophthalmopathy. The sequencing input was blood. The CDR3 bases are TGTGCCAGCAGCTTAGCGCTTAGGACAGGGGGCTCTGGGGCCAACGTCCCGACTTTC. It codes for CASSLALRTGGSGANVPTF.